The rows below give T cell receptor beta chains drawn from one sample of a study of T-cell memory formation after mild COVID-19. TCRdb reprocessed the 5' RACE reads with MiXCR, giving one entry per CDR3 protein. The sample yields 200,000 to 250,000 distinct CDR3 sequences, 8% to 10% seen once. Sequenced: PBMCs or a T cell subset sorted from them (not recorded which). Receptor source: a young man who had mild COVID-19 (a few samples of this study predate the infection). Cell type and time point are not known. The CDR3 runs from the conserved cysteine through the conserved F or W.

cdr3_length: 14
v_call: TRBV9
j_call: TRBJ1-2
cdr3_aa: CASSVAGANYGYTF

cdr3_length: 15
v_call: TRBV7-9
j_call: TRBJ2-1
cdr3_aa: CASSVSGEGPGEQFF

cdr3_length: 16
v_call: TRBV5-6
j_call: TRBJ2-3
cdr3_aa: CASSLEHLNRAKTQYF

cdr3_length: 12
v_call: TRBV10-3
j_call: TRBJ2-3
cdr3_aa: CAIRGGRETQYF

cdr3_length: 16
v_call: TRBV19
j_call: TRBJ1-5
cdr3_aa: CASSLERQGSNQPQHF

cdr3_length: 13
v_call: TRBV7-3
j_call: TRBJ2-3
cdr3_aa: CASSSTPTDTQYF

cdr3_length: 14
v_call: TRBV11-2
j_call: TRBJ2-3
cdr3_aa: CASSSGLYADTQYF

cdr3_length: 14
v_call: TRBV12-3/TRBV12-4
j_call: TRBJ2-5
cdr3_aa: CASSLTSGVRTQYF

cdr3_length: 14
v_call: TRBV5-1
j_call: TRBJ2-2
cdr3_aa: CASSRGGRIGELFF

cdr3_length: 17
v_call: TRBV27
j_call: TRBJ2-2
cdr3_aa: CASSLLGRDRGSGELFF

cdr3_length: 14
v_call: TRBV5-1
j_call: TRBJ2-3
cdr3_aa: CASSGERLTDTQYF

cdr3_length: 14
v_call: TRBV5-1
j_call: TRBJ1-1
cdr3_aa: CASSTNRADTEAFF

cdr3_length: 13
v_call: TRBV11-2
j_call: TRBJ2-5
cdr3_aa: CASSLAGFETQYF

cdr3_length: 18
v_call: TRBV6-6
j_call: TRBJ1-2
cdr3_aa: CASSYFRQGTRILYGYTF

cdr3_length: 17
v_call: TRBV3-1
j_call: TRBJ2-1
cdr3_aa: CASSAYTGREKNNEQFF

cdr3_length: 12
v_call: TRBV7-2
j_call: TRBJ1-1
cdr3_aa: CASSDLRGEAFF

cdr3_length: 15
v_call: TRBV27
j_call: TRBJ2-1
cdr3_aa: CASSWVGRLTDEQFF

cdr3_length: 13
v_call: TRBV7-3
j_call: TRBJ2-5
cdr3_aa: CASSPAPRSAQYF

cdr3_length: 12
v_call: TRBV27
j_call: TRBJ2-7
cdr3_aa: CASSFRAGEQYF

cdr3_length: 12
v_call: TRBV6-2/TRBV6-3
j_call: TRBJ2-3
cdr3_aa: CASSYATGSQYF

cdr3_length: 14
v_call: TRBV7-2
j_call: TRBJ1-6
cdr3_aa: CASSLGVGYSPLHF

cdr3_length: 14
v_call: TRBV6-5
j_call: TRBJ1-2
cdr3_aa: CASSPSQGVSGYTF

cdr3_length: 12
v_call: TRBV9
j_call: TRBJ1-2
cdr3_aa: CASSAEGGRPTF

cdr3_length: 11
v_call: TRBV15
j_call: TRBJ1-1
cdr3_aa: CATSRDGEAFF

cdr3_length: 15
v_call: TRBV4-1
j_call: TRBJ1-1
cdr3_aa: CASSQVVSMNTEAFF

cdr3_length: 11
v_call: TRBV19
j_call: TRBJ2-1
cdr3_aa: CASSRGGEQFF

cdr3_length: 14
v_call: TRBV20-1
j_call: TRBJ2-3
cdr3_aa: CSAGGGGSTDTQYF

cdr3_length: 14
v_call: TRBV3-1
j_call: TRBJ2-3
cdr3_aa: CASSPQVSADTQYF

cdr3_length: 16
v_call: TRBV7-2
j_call: TRBJ1-3
cdr3_aa: CASSLVGGGPGNTIYF

cdr3_length: 19
v_call: TRBV6-5
j_call: TRBJ1-6
cdr3_aa: CASSYYLPGQGYYNSPLHF

cdr3_length: 16
v_call: TRBV7-2
j_call: TRBJ1-1
cdr3_aa: CASSPRQGTRVTEAFF

cdr3_length: 13
v_call: TRBV7-2
j_call: TRBJ2-2
cdr3_aa: CASSPQYTGELFF

cdr3_length: 14
v_call: TRBV12-3/TRBV12-4
j_call: TRBJ1-1
cdr3_aa: CASSLLRKFGMAFF

cdr3_length: 14
v_call: TRBV5-1
j_call: TRBJ2-5
cdr3_aa: CASSWQGARETQYF

cdr3_length: 16
v_call: TRBV11-2
j_call: TRBJ2-1
cdr3_aa: CASSSDKRGSYNEQLF

cdr3_length: 14
v_call: TRBV2
j_call: TRBJ2-7
cdr3_aa: CASSDRDRDYEQYF

cdr3_length: 13
v_call: TRBV5-1
j_call: TRBJ2-4
cdr3_aa: CASRGDSIDIQYF

cdr3_length: 13
v_call: TRBV6-5
j_call: TRBJ2-7
cdr3_aa: CASSRQGVYEQYF

cdr3_length: 17
v_call: TRBV18
j_call: TRBJ2-2
cdr3_aa: CASSPPPPGRLTGELFF

cdr3_length: 16
v_call: TRBV4-1
j_call: TRBJ1-1
cdr3_aa: CASSQDESGRNTEAFF

cdr3_length: 15
v_call: TRBV9
j_call: TRBJ1-2
cdr3_aa: CASSAARDINYGYTF

cdr3_length: 19
v_call: TRBV4-3
j_call: TRBJ2-6
cdr3_aa: CASSQGLTGGNAGANVLTF

cdr3_length: 16
v_call: TRBV28
j_call: TRBJ1-4
cdr3_aa: CASTPGGAATNEKLFF

cdr3_length: 16
v_call: TRBV20-1
j_call: TRBJ2-3
cdr3_aa: CSARAGVGRTGDTQYF

cdr3_length: 11
v_call: TRBV7-2
j_call: TRBJ1-6
cdr3_aa: CASSAWGDHHF